The 18 T cell receptor beta chains below all came from one sample that was sequenced in a study of T cell repertoires in cytomegalovirus infection. Which antigens these TCRs recognize remains unknown. TCRdb reprocessed the reads with MiXCR, giving one entry per CDR3 protein. This sample has about half a million distinct CDR3 sequences, with roughly a third found just once. The input for sequencing was cultured PBMCs, taken from culture after CMV antigen stimulation. The receptors stem from a human donor in good health (CMV status not recorded). Some clones in this sample may be carry-over from other donors' samples.

This rearrangement joins TRBV7-6 to TRBJ1-2, with unresolved D. This CDR3 is built from 16 residues. Trimming took off 9 bases at V and 0 bases at J, with 20 bases between the two ends. CDR1 is SGHVS, CDR2 FNYEAQ, per germline. The CDR3 here is CARNLIPQYSNYGYTF. The CDR3 DNA reads TGTGCCAGGAACTTAATCCCTCAATACTCTAACTATGGCTACACCTTC.

This clonotype occurred a few times. V and J are TRBV7-2 and TRBJ1-5; D ambiguous. V shed 5 bases and J shed 6 bases, with 14 bases lying between them. The CDR3 length is 14 residues. Germline V gene lookup returns CDR1 SGHTA and CDR2 FQGNSA. The CDR3 DNA reads as TGTGCCAGCAGCCCTTACGGGTCCGGTCAGCCCCAGCATTTT. Translation gives CASSPYGSGQPQHF.

This clonotype was counted a few times. This chain links TRBV12-3 or TRBV12-4 with TRBJ1-2, with TRBD1 identical over 10 bases. CDR3 size: 16 residues. V lost 6 bases and J lost 1; bases outside the gene matches: 8. The CDR3 DNA reads as TGTGCCAGCAGCAGCGGCGGGACAGGGGTTAACTATGGCTACACCTTC. Its protein is CASSSGGTGVNYGYTF.

This clonotype was counted a few times. The V gene is TRBV7-9, the J gene TRBJ1-5; no definite D call. Germline values: CDR1 SEHNR, CDR2 FQNEAQ (reference sequence). Trimming pared 3 bases from V and 9 bases from J, leaving 9 bases between. This CDR3 region has 12 residues. As DNA, the CDR3 is TGTGCCAGCAGCTTCCTCGAAGGGCCCCAGCATTTT. This encodes CASSFLEGPQHF.

This clonotype appeared many times. V gene TRBV7-9 combines with J gene TRBJ2-5; possible D gene TRBD2, 6 bases. V lost 0 bases and J lost 3, with 8 bases in between. The CDR3 consists of 14 residues. Germline V CDR1 and CDR2: SEHNR, FQNEAQ (reference sequence). CDR3 sequence (DNA): TGTGCCAGCAGCTTAGCCGGGAGTGAAGAGACCCAGTACTTC. It is translated as CASSLAGSEETQYF.

The chain is built from TRBV4-1 and TRBJ2-1; 9 bases align to TRBD2. Germline CDR1 is MGHRA and CDR2 is YSYEKL. Germline trimming cut 4 bases from V and 1 base from J; bases unmatched to any gene: 8. CDR3 length equals 17 residues. CDR3: CASSPGAGGLSYNEQFF. The DNA of the CDR3 is TGCGCCAGCAGCCCAGGGGCGGGAGGGCTTTCCTACAATGAGCAGTTCTTC.

This clonotype was picked up many times. The chain recombines TRBV7-6 with TRBJ2-3, with D unclear. Germline V gives CDR1 SGHVS, CDR2 FNYEAQ. The CDR3 contains 14 residues. V gave up 4 bases and J gave up 4 bases, with 12 bases separating them. CDR3 amino acids: CASSSNTLPDTQYF. In DNA, the CDR3 is TGTGCCAGCAGCTCTAATACCCTCCCAGATACGCAGTATTTT.

The chain uses TRBV6-2 or TRBV6-3 and TRBJ2-3; maybe TRBD1 (5 bases). The CDR3 extends over 15 amino acids. The germline V gene encodes CDR1 MNHEY and CDR2 SVGEGT. V lost 7 bases and J lost 4, with 18 bases in between. This chain's CDR3 is CASKPGPQGADTQYF. DNA of the CDR3: TGTGCCAGCAAACCGGGCCCACAAGGGGCAGATACGCAGTATTTT.

The V gene is TRBV27, the J gene TRBJ2-7, with D perhaps matching TRBD1 (5 bases). CDR1 MNHEY and CDR2 SMNVEV come from the germline V gene (reference sequence). Trimming cost V 5 bases and J 0 bases, with 11 bases left between them. The CDR3 is 14 residues long. CDR3 sequence reads: CASSGGASSYEQYF. CDR3 sequence (DNA): TGTGCCAGCAGTGGTGGGGCCAGCTCCTACGAGCAGTACTTC.

The rearrangement links TRBV7-8 to TRBJ1-1, with D possibly matching TRBD1 (5 bases). In germline, CDR1 is SGHVS, CDR2 FQNEAQ. This CDR3 is built from 13 residues. Trimming took off 6 bases at V and 1 base at J, with 9 bases between the two ends. In nucleotides, the CDR3 is TGTGCCAGCAGTAACGGACAGAACACTGAAGCTTTCTTT. Its protein product is CASSNGQNTEAFF. Based on the CDR3 plus reference TRBV7-8 and TRBJ1-1, the full variable domain is GAGVSQSPRYKVAKRGQDVALRCDPISGHVSLFWYQQALGQGPEFLTYFQNEAQLDKSGLPSDRFFAERPEGSVSTLKIQRTQQEDSAVYLCASSNGQNTEAFFGQGTRLTVV.

V gene TRBV7-8 combines with J gene TRBJ2-3; 10 bases line up with TRBD2. V lost 5 bases to trimming and J lost 6 bases; unmatched junction nucleotides: 11. Looked up from germline, CDR1 is SGHVS and CDR2 is FQNEAQ. The CDR3 has 16 amino acids. In DNA, the CDR3 is TGTGCCAGCAGCGCCCGGAGCGGGAGGGTCACGGATACGCAGTATTTT. It specifies CASSARSGRVTDTQYF.

The rearrangement uses TRBV20-1 and TRBJ2-7; D might be TRBD1 (5 bases). This CDR3 is 13 amino acids long. CDR1 DFQATT and CDR2 SNEGSKA come from the germline V gene (reference sequence). V was pared by 3 bases and J by 5 bases, with 14 bases between. The CDR3 DNA is TGCAGTGCTAGTCAAGGGGCGCGAAACGAGCAGTACTTC. This encodes CSASQGARNEQYF.

This clonotype appeared once. One junction end disagrees with the germline gene, perhaps due to a read error. V and J are TRBV9 and TRBJ1-2; TRBD1 is a possible D gene (6 bases). The CDR3 is 14 residues long. In germline, CDR1 is SGDLS, CDR2 YYNGEE. For the CDR3, the DNA is TGTGCCAGCAGCGTTGCCACAGGGCACTATGACTACACCTTC. Translated, it gives CASSVATGHYDYTF.

The rearrangement joins TRBV29-1 to TRBJ2-5; D not resolved. The CDR3 contains 14 residues. The germline gives CDR1 SQVTM, CDR2 ANQGSEA. Trimming took off 5 bases at V and 7 bases at J, with 20 bases between the two ends. The CDR3 sequence: CSVPGRPHVGTQYF. The CDR3 DNA sequence: TGCAGCGTTCCAGGACGGCCGCATGTAGGGACCCAGTACTTC. Full variable domain (missing parts from reference TRBV29-1 and TRBJ2-5): SAVISQKPSRDICQRGTSLTIQCQVDSQVTMMFWYRQQPGQSLTLIATANQGSEATYESGFVIDKFPISRPNLTFSTLTVSNMSPEDSSIYLCSVPGRPHVGTQYFGPGTRLLVL.

This clonotype has more than one count but fewer than ten. The chain has TRBV5-4 and TRBJ2-5, with a possible D match to TRBD1 (6 bases). Germline CDR1 SGHNT, CDR2 YYREEE (reference sequence). The length of the CDR3 is 15 residues. Trimming removed 1 base from V and 5 bases from J, with 15 bases in between. The CDR3: CASSLWGSRGETQYF. The CDR3 DNA reads as TGTGCCAGCAGCTTGTGGGGGAGTAGGGGGGAGACCCAGTACTTC.

This chain uses TRBV9 with TRBJ2-1; 14 nucleotides line up with TRBD2. Germline CDR1 SGDLS, CDR2 YYNGEE. The CDR3 contains 21 residues. Trimming removed 0 bases from V and 0 bases from J; junction bases left unmatched: 11. The CDR3 spells CASSVGPGLAGVGSSYNEQFF. The CDR3 bases are TGTGCCAGCAGCGTAGGACCGGGACTAGCGGGAGTGGGGAGCTCCTACAATGAGCAGTTCTTC. Complete variable domain (other parts from reference TRBV9 and TRBJ2-1): DSGVTQTPKHLITATGQRVTLRCSPRSGDLSVYWYQQSLDQGLQFLIQYYNGEERAKGNILERFSAQQFPDLHSELNLSSLELGDSALYFCASSVGPGLAGVGSSYNEQFFGPGTRLTVL.

The chain employs TRBV11-2 and TRBJ1-2, with D perhaps matching TRBD1 (6 bases). This CDR3 is built from 15 residues. Trimming took 6 bases from V and 5 from J, leaving 19 bases between them. Germline CDR1 and CDR2: SGHAT and FQNNGV. The CDR3 bases are TGTGCCAGCAGGCCTGCACAGGGCAACCGTTATGGCTACACCTTC. This translates into CASRPAQGNRYGYTF.

The rearrangement uses TRBV5-6 and TRBJ2-7; 9 bases fit TRBD1. CDR1 is SGHDT, CDR2 YYEEEE, per germline. There are 15 residues in the CDR3. V dropped 2 bases and J dropped 4; count of bases not matched to a gene: 7. The CDR3 region is CASSLGTGTVYEQYF. The DNA of the CDR3 is TGTGCCAGCAGCTTAGGGACAGGGACGGTTTACGAGCAGTACTTC.